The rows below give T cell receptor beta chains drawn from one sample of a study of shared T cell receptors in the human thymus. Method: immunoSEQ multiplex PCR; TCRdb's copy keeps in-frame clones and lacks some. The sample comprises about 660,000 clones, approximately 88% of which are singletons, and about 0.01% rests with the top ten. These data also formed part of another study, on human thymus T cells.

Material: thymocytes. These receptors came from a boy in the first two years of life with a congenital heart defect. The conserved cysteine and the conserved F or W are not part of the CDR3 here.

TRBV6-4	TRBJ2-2	ASRGDSPTGELF
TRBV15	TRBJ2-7	ATSRDRGEQY
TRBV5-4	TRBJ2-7	ASSLGPATGEQY
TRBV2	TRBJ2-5	ASSRGQGRMNKFQETQY
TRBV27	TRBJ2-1	ASSFGLAEARSEQF
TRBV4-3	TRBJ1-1	ASSQDVGPSGTEAF
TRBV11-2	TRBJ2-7	ASSLTAGDGGCYEQY
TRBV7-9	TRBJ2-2	ASSIRDIRAPNTGELF
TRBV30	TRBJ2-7	AWRTRPGLAGVGDYEQY
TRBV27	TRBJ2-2	ASSFTVRTSGSDGELF
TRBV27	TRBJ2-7	ASMLAGGNEQY
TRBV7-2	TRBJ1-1	ASSLDRTEAF
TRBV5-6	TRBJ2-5	ASSFLQDRQETQY
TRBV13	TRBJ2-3	ASSLARPGLAGEGVTDTQY
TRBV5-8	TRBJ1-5	ASSLAGGNQPQH
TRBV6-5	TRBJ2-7	ASSQDRSYEQY
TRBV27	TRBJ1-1	ASSSTGGRNTEAF
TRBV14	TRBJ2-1	ASSLRLAGVRISGNEQF
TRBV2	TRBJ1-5	ASSWGRQENQPQH
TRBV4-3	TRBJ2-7	ASSQDPRTSGRHQGSYEQY
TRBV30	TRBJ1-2	AWSVQLHTPNYGYT
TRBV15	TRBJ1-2	ATSRDSTLAIGYT
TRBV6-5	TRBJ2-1	ASSSRTGGYNEQF
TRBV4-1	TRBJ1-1	ASSQGVGLAGPEAF
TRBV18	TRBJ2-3	ASSPNEGRDTQY
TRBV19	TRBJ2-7	ASSILDRSYEQY
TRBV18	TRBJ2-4	ASSPPDRDKNIQY
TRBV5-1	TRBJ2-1	ASSGTGTSGRPKPNYNEQF
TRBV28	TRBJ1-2	ASSKDRGRGYT
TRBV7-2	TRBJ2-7	ASSSGGGSSYEQY
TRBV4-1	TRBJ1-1	ASSPPGGNTEAF
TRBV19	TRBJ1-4	ASSMVVQGRANEKLF
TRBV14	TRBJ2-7	ASSQAATGPGSSYEQY
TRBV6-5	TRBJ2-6	ASSSSASGANVLT
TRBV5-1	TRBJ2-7	ASSLVSGSGRYEQY
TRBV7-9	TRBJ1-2	ASSLGPTGGYGYT
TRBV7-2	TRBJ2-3	ASSFLNREEGDTQY
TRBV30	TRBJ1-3	ARRFGNTIY